The clone carrying this T cell receptor beta chain was recorded many times. What it binds is not known. Cell sorting via CD45RO/CCR7/CD25/CD127/CD95/CD27 was performed to obtain CD4+ naive, central memory, regulatory and stem cell-like memory cells. The sample is drawn from a study of beta chain features in type 1 diabetes. Study information: When patients were set against healthy donors, age, gender and cell yields were similar.

Reverse transcribing all isolated RNA meant expressed TCRB transcripts were sequenced. Method: immunoSEQ multiplex PCR; TCRdb's copy keeps in-frame clones and lacks some. The sample lists some 160,000 clones; approximately 9% were seen once. The CDR3 runs to 12 residues. V gave up 10 bases and J gave up 3 bases, with 10 bases separating them. The study, taken as a whole, reports: The study found moderately but significantly shorter TCRB CDR3s in all four CD4+ subsets of Type 1 diabetes patients. Insertions were fewer and deletions more numerous at VDJ junctions in type 1 diabetes patients.

The rearrangement uses TRBV23-1 and TRBJ1-5; D is undetermined. TRBV23-1 has ORF status, its function being uncertain. The specimen was central memory CD4+ T cells from blood. This receptor was taken from a woman younger than 30 with type 1 diabetes. Here the CDR3 reads CATMRNNQPQHF. Written as DNA, the CDR3 is TGCGCCACCATGCGGAACAATCAGCCCCAGCATTTT.